The TCR beta chain described here comes from a study of T cell repertoires in cytomegalovirus infection. Study context: Both a matching HLA type and CMV infection were indicated by public TCR beta signatures.

This clonotype was picked up a small number of times. Its antigen is as yet unknown. General study results and limits: Identification of carriers of CMV plus the relevant HLA was performed using cumulative public TCR beta family frequency. Clonotypes of TCR beta that were HLA-C-restricted and CMV-specific dominated the ex vivo response.

TCRdb independently ran MiXCR on the reads; one entry per CDR3 protein. This table holds more than 150,000 distinct CDR3 sequences, 28% found once. The sequenced sample consisted of PBMCs. The receptor comes from a human donor in good health (CMV status not recorded). Some clones in this sample may be carry-over from other donors' samples.

The CDR3: CASSSPPTGSNEQFF. The CDR3, as DNA: TGTGCCAGCAGCTCACCCCCAACGGGTTCCAATGAGCAGTTCTTC. This chain joins TRBV7-3 and TRBJ2-1; D is uncertain. Between the trimmed V and J ends, which lost 4 bases and 6 bases, there was a span of 16 bases. This CDR3 comprises 15 residues. Germline CDR1 reads SGHTA; CDR2 reads FQGTGA.